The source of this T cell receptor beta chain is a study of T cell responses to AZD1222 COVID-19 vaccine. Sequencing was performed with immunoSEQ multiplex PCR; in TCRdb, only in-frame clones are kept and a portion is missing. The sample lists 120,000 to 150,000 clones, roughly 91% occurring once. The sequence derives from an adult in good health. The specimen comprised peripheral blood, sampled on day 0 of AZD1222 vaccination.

The CDR3 region is CASSEAPLNTQYF. The CDR3 DNA sequence: TGTGCCAGCAGTGAAGCCCCCCTTAATACGCAGTATTTT. The chain recombines TRBV2 with TRBJ2-3; D ambiguous. In germline, CDR1 is SNHLY, CDR2 FYNNEI. V gave up 0 bases and J gave up 7 bases, with 8 bases separating them. The CDR3 runs 13 residues.